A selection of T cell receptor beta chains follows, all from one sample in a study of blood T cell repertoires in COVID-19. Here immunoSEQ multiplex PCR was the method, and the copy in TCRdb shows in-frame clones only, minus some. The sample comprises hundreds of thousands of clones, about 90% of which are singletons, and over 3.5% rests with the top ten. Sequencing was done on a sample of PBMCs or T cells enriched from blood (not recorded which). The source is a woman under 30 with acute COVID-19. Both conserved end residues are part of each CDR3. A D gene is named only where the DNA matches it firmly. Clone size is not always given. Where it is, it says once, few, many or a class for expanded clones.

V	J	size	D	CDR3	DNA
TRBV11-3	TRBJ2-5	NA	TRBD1	CASSLGGQGQETQYF	TGTGCCAGCAGCTTAGGTGGACAGGGGCAAGAGACCCAGTACTTC
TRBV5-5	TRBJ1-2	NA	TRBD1	CASSLTGGAGYTF	TGTGCCAGCAGCTTAACAGGGGGCGCTGGCTACACCTTC
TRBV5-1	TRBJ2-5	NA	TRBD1	CASSPNTGTGGAETQYF	TGCGCCAGCAGCCCGAACACCGGGACAGGGGGCGCCGAGACCCAGTACTTC
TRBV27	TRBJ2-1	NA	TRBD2	CASSFFLAGVYEQFF	TGTGCCAGCAGTTTCTTCCTAGCGGGAGTGTATGAGCAGTTCTTC
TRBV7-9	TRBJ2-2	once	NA	CASSFPVGSDYTGELFF	TGTGCCAGCAGCTTCCCCGTTGGATCTGACTACACCGGGGAGCTGTTTTTT
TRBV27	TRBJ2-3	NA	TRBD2	CASSRPLLAGGPNTQYF	TGTGCCAGCAGTCGCCCCCTCCTAGCGGGAGGGCCGAATACGCAGTATTTT
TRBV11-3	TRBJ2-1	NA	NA	CASSLMSGLDNEQFF	TGTGCCAGCAGCTTGATGTCAGGGCTGGACAATGAGCAGTTCTTC
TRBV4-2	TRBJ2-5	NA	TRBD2	CASSQEGTSGRATQYF	TGTGCCAGCAGCCAAGAAGGGACTAGCGGGAGAGCGACCCAGTACTTC
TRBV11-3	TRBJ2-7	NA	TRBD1	CASSGYRDRASQEQYF	TGTGCCAGCAGCGGTTACCGGGACAGGGCGTCTCAGGAGCAGTACTTC
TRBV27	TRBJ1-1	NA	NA	CASSFGGPNTEAFF	TGTGCCAGCAGTTTTGGAGGTCCGAACACTGAAGCTTTCTTT
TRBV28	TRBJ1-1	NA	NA	CASSFIGGSAAFF	TGTGCCAGCAGTTTTATAGGAGGCAGCGCAGCTTTCTTT
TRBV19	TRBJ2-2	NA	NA	CASSILDKTGELFF	TGTGCCAGTAGTATACTCGACAAAACCGGGGAGCTGTTTTTT
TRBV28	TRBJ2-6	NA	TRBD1	CASNGGQGGSGANVLTF	TGTGCCAGCAACGGCGGACAGGGTGGCTCTGGGGCCAACGTCCTGACTTTC
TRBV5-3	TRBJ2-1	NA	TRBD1	CARSSRQGSRYEQFF	TGTGCCAGAAGCTCTAGACAGGGGTCTAGGTATGAGCAGTTCTTC
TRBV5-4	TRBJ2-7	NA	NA	CASSFQGTYEQYF	TGTGCCAGCAGCTTCCAGGGGACCTACGAGCAGTACTTC
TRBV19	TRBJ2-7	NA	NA	CASSIRSRLPYEQYF	TGTGCCAGTAGTATTCGCTCGCGCCTCCCCTACGAGCAGTACTTC
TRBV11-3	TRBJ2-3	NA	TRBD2	CASSDGLAGADTQYF	TGTGCCAGCAGCGACGGACTAGCTGGCGCAGATACGCAGTATTTT
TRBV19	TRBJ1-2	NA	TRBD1	CASTLSGTGGGYTF	TGTGCCAGTACCCTGTCCGGGACAGGGGGAGGCTACACCTTC
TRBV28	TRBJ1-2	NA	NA	CASSIFRHGYTF	TGTGCCAGCAGTATCTTCAGGCACGGCTACACCTTC
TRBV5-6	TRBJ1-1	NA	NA	CASSPISRGEVTEAFF	TGTGCCAGCAGCCCTATCAGTCGGGGAGAGGTGACTGAAGCTTTCTTT
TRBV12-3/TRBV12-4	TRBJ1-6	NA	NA	CASSRGDSPLHF	TGTGCCAGCAGCCGCGGGGATTCACCCCTCCACTTT
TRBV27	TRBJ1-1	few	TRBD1	CASSLRGLNTEAFF	TGTGCCAGCAGTTTAAGGGGGCTGAACACTGAAGCTTTCTTT
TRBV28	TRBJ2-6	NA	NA	CASSSWWGVRRSGANVLTF	TGTGCCAGCAGCTCTTGGTGGGGTGTCCGGAGGTCTGGGGCCAACGTCCTGACTTTC
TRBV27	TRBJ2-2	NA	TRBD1	CASSDRGDTGELFF	TGTGCCAGCTCGGACAGGGGAGACACCGGGGAGCTGTTTTTT
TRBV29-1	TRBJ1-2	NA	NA	CSVDLLTYGYTF	TGCAGCGTTGACCTCCTAACCTATGGCTACACCTTC
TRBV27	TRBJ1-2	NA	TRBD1	CASSFEAGTGASGYTF	TGTGCCAGCAGTTTTGAAGCTGGGACAGGGGCGAGCGGCTACACCTTC
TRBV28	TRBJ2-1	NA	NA	CASSAGGVSYNEQFF	TGTGCCAGCAGTGCTGGCGGGGTATCCTACAATGAGCAGTTCTTC
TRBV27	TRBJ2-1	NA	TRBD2	CASKRGGLAPNEQFF	TGTGCCAGCAAAAGGGGGGGACTAGCGCCCAATGAGCAGTTCTTC
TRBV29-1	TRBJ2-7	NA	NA	CSVSVSSYEQYF	TGCAGCGTTAGCGTTAGCTCCTACGAGCAGTACTTC
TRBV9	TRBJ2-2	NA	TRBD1	CASNKGQGANTGELFF	TGTGCCAGCAACAAGGGACAGGGGGCCAACACCGGGGAGCTGTTTTTT
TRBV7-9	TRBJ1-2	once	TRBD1	CASSSRTGLYGYTF	TGTGCCAGCAGCTCCCGGACAGGGTTATATGGCTACACCTTC
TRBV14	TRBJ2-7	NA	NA	CASSQATGGYYEQYF	TGTGCCAGCAGCCAAGCCACGGGGGGCTACTACGAGCAGTACTTC
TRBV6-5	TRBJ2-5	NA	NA	CASSYSEVAETQYF	TGTGCCAGCAGTTACTCGGAGGTGGCTGAGACCCAGTACTTC
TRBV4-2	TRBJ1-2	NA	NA	CASSQDVGGNYGYTF	TGTGCCAGCAGCCAAGACGTCGGAGGGAACTATGGCTACACCTTC
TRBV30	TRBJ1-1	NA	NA	CAWRVTENTEAFF	TGTGCCTGGAGGGTCACAGAGAACACTGAAGCTTTCTTT
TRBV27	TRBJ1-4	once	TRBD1	CASSSLDRGKEKLFF	TGTGCCAGCAGTTCCCTTGACAGGGGGAAAGAAAAACTGTTTTTT
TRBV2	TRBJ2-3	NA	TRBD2	CASRPTSGRFAYPTVESTDTQYF	TGTGCCAGCAGGCCCACTAGCGGGAGATTCGCCTATCCAACGGTTGAAAGCACAGATACGCAGTATTTT
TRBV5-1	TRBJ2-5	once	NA	CASSLAGETQYF	TGCGCCAGCAGCTTGGCGGGGGAGACCCAGTACTTC
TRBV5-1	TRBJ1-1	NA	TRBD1	CASSMNPGQGGTEAFF	TGCGCCAGCAGCATGAACCCGGGACAGGGTGGCACTGAAGCTTTCTTT
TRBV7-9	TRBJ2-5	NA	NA	CASSLDTATHGANQETQYF	TGTGCCAGCAGCTTAGACACGGCCACCCATGGGGCCAACCAAGAGACCCAGTACTTC